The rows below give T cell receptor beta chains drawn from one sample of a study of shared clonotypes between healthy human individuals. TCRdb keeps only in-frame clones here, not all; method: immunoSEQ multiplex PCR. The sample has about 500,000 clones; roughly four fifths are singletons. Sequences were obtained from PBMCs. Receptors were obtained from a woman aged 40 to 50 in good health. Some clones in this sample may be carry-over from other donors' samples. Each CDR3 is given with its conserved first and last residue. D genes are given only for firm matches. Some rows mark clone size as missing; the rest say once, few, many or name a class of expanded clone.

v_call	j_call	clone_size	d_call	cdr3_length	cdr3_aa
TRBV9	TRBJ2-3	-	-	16	CASSVGGGPRTDTQYF
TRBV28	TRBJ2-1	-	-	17	CASSLLLEGGNYNEQFF
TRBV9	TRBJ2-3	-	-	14	CASSVAGSTDTQYF
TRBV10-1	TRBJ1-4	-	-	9	CASSVGLFF
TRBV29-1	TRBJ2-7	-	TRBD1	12	CSAGQGFNEQYF
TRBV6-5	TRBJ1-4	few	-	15	CASSYSIGTNEKLFF
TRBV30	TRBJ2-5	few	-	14	CAWSGGNPQETQYF
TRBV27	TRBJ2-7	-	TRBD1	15	CASSLKPGQGTEQYF
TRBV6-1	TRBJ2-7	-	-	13	CASSVRAYYEQYF
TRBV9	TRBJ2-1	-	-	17	CASSVGPSERGYNEQFF
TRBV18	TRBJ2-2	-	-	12	CASSPRTGELFF
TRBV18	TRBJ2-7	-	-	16	CASSPRKTADSYEQYF
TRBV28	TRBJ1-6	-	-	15	CASRPILGYNSPLHF
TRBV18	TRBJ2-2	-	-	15	CASSPGTESTGELFF
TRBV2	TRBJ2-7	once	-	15	CASSDPGYESYEQYF
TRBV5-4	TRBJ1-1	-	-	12	CASSLATLEAFF
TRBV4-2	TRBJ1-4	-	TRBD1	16	CASSQVSTGGGEKLFF
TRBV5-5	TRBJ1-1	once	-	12	CASSIPTLEAFF
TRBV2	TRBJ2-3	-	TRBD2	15	CASSEALAGTDTQYF
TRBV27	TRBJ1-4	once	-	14	CASGYSAQNEKLFF
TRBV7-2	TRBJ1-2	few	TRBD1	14	CASSLDGTAYGYTF
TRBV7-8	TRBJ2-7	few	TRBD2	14	CASSPEGLGSWQYF
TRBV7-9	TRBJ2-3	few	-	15	CASSLVLTSGDTQYF
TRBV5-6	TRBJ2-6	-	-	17	CASSGMAGNTGANVLTF
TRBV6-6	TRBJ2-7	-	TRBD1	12	CASRQGAGVQYF
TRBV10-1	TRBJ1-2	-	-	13	CASSETRLTGYTF
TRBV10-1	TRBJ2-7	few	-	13	CASSESSTYEQYF
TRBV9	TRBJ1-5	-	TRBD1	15	CASSLGQGSQQPQHF
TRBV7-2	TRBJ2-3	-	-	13	CASSNHHKNTQYF
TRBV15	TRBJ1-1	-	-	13	CATGGRTNTEAFF
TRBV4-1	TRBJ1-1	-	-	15	CASSQWGELNTEAFF
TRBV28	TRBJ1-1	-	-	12	CASSLWAGEAFF
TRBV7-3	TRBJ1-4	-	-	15	CASSISGNLGEKLFF
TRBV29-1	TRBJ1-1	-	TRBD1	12	CSVDRGSTEAFF
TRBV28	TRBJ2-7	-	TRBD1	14	CASSLKQDRVEQYF
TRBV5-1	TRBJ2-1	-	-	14	CASSLAGDEGEQFF
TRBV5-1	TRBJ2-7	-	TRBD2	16	CASSLGLAGFDHEQYF
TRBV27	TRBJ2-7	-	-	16	CASSWLPRPIPYEQYF
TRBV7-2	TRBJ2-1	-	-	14	CASSLASGTNEQFF
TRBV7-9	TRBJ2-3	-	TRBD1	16	CASSLVQGAHTDTQYF
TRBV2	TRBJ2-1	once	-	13	CASSRQGRGESFF
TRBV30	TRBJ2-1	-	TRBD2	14	CAWNPGLAYNEQFF
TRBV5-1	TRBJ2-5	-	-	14	CASSPVPGGVTQYF
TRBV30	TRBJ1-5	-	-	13	CAWETGRDQPQHF
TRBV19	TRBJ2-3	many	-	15	CASSIRRAGTDTQYF
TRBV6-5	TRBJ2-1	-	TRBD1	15	CASSPGQGSYNEQFF
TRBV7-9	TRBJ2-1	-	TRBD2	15	CASSFGTSGYNEQFF